This TCR beta chain was sequenced for a study of blood T cell repertoires in COVID-19 (dated by TCRdb to 2018 to 2020). Regarding the research as a whole: Samples from collaborators originated in the United States, Italy and Spain and spanned both the acute and convalescent phases of COVID-19. The material from the prospective study consisted of cDNA or gDNA derived from T cells, B-cell-depleted T cells, or PBMCs. The dataset comprised deeply sampled blood TCRbeta repertoires from subjects exposed to, actively infected with, or recovered from COVID-19. A freely available public database, intended as a resource for researchers studying the immune response to SARS-CoV-2, is where the repertoires were released. The samples were drawn from two sources: the first 160 participants of the ongoing ImmuneRACE study, and 1,254 subjects contributed by 6 global collaborators. The sample metadata nearly always contained a de-identified subject ID, COVID-19 status, age in years and sex. HLA class I and class II types, where available, came from metadata supplied by the sample provider rather than from assay-based typing.

TCRbeta CDR3 regions were amplified from genomic DNA by means of the immunoSEQ Assay, a bias-controlled multiplex PCR. In the authors' own workflow: The number of nucleated cells in each sample was estimated from the amplification of reference gene primers within the assay. To quantify the absolute abundance of each unique TCRbeta CDR3 rearrangement, sequence reads were collapsed and filtered. Productive Simpson clonality was computed per sample as the square root of Simpson's diversity index over productive rearrangements. TCRdb's version of the immuneACCESS table is confined to in-frame rearrangements and falls short of the full clone set. An unresolved V gene accounts for under half of the shortfall where checked; the remainder is of unknown origin. That table supplies the V and J calls and clone size; D and trimming were determined from the DNA. The sample table records more than 90,000 clones; approximately 85% of these occur just once. The leading ten clones occupy roughly 12% of the sample.

Trimming costs V 0 bases and J 2 bases, and their ends lie 9 bases apart. CDR3 length: 14 amino acids, cysteine to phenylalanine. The only DNA kept is the CDR3, 42 bases in frame from the first base. Via the germline V gene, CDR1 is SGDLS and CDR2 YYNGEE. Each collaborating institution followed its own protocols to collect whole blood in K2EDTA tubes. Collaborator samples were shipped for TCRbeta analysis as frozen whole blood, isolated PBMCs, or DNA extracted from either sample type. General conclusions and limits of the study: How much clinical and demographic metadata was included differed by source and by participant, and the metadata was provided uncurated.

Of note for this clone: Which antigen it targets is not known. Per-base qualities were not stored, and no clone one base away is much larger.

The sequence was collected from a human donor in a cohort sampled during active COVID-19. The sequenced material came from peripheral blood. The V and J segments used are TRBV9 and TRBJ2-7; matching of 5 bases hints at TRBD1 as the D gene. The nucleotide sequence reads as follows: TGTGCCAGCAGCGTAGTCGACAGCCCCTACGAGCAGTACTTC. The translation is CASSVVDSPYEQYF.